The next 27 T cell receptor beta chains were all read from a single sample in a study of blood T cell repertoires in COVID-19. Profiled with immunoSEQ multiplex PCR; TCRdb holds only in-frame clones, not every one. Here the sample spans 150,000 or so clones, roughly 90% being singletons. Material for sequencing was peripheral blood. All receptors derive from a woman aged 50 to 65 with acute or convalescent COVID-19.

The chain carries TRBV11-2 and TRBJ1-1; D may be TRBD1 (5 bases). The CDR3 runs 13 residues. V was trimmed by 1 base and J by 3 bases, leaving 6 bases between them. Germline CDR1 SGHAT, CDR2 FQNNGV. CDR3 nucleotides: TGTGCCAGCAGCTTAGTGACAGACACTGAAGCTTTCTTT. Translated: CASSLVTDTEAFF.

The gene calls are TRBV5-1 and TRBJ2-5; 7 bases fit TRBD1. The CDR3 is made up of 15 amino acids. Germline CDR1 SGHRS, CDR2 YFSETQ. Trimming removed 2 bases from V and 5 bases from J; junction bases left unmatched: 9. CDR3 amino acids: CASSLPTGAVETQYF. The CDR3 DNA follows: TGCGCCAGCAGCTTACCAACAGGGGCGGTGGAGACCCAGTACTTC.

CDR3: CASSDGQGLYEQYF. CDR3 DNA sequence: TGTGCCAGCAGTGATGGGCAGGGTCTCTACGAGCAGTACTTC. The genes are TRBV6-2 or TRBV6-3 and TRBJ2-7, with a possible D match to TRBD1 (5 bases). Germline V gene data show CDR1 as MNHEY and CDR2 as SVGEGT. V dropped 5 bases and J dropped 3 bases, with 14 bases sitting between them. This CDR3 spans 14 amino acids.

This chain joins TRBV7-8 and TRBJ1-6; D unresolved. This CDR3 is built from 13 residues. Germline CDR1 and CDR2: SGHVS and FQNEAQ. Trimming removed 5 bases from V and 10 bases from J, with 12 bases in between. The CDR3 sequence: CASSHGDESPLHF. The CDR3 bases are TGTGCCAGCAGCCACGGGGATGAGTCACCCCTCCACTTT.

With regard to this clone: A junction end diverges from the germline sequence, so it may reflect a read error. The chain joins TRBV6-1 to TRBJ1-6; D unclear. CDR1 MNHNS and CDR2 SASEGT come from the germline V gene. The CDR3 has 14 residues. The CDR3 protein is CASSEGPYNSPLHF. The CDR3 nucleotides read TGTGCCAGCAGCGAAGGGCCATATAATTCACCCCTCCACTTT.

The J gene is TRBJ1-5, the V gene TRBV11-2; no clear D. The CDR3 runs 13 residues. The V gene lost 1 base and the J gene lost 1 base, with 2 bases spanning the gap. Germline V gene sequence: CDR1 SGHAT, CDR2 FQNNGV. Written as DNA, the CDR3 is TGTGCCAGCAGCTTAGTAAGCAATCAGCCCCAGCATTTT. Translation: CASSLVSNQPQHF. Complete variable domain (other parts from reference TRBV11-2 and TRBJ1-5): EAGVAQSPRYKIIEKRQSVAFWCNPISGHATLYWYQQILGQGPKLLIQFQNNGVVDDSQLPKDRFSAERLKGVDSTLKIQPAKLEDSAVYLCASSLVSNQPQHFGDGTRLSIL.

The CDR3 protein is CAWKRNRLFSGNTIYF. For the CDR3, the DNA is TGTGCCTGGAAGAGGAACAGGCTCTTCTCTGGAAACACCATATATTTT. The rearrangement uses TRBV30 and TRBJ1-3; possibly TRBD1 for D (5 bases). Trimming took 4 bases from V and 0 from J, leaving 16 bases between them. Per the germline V gene, CDR1 is GTSNPN and CDR2 is SVGIG (reference sequence). The CDR3 runs to 16 residues. The whole variable domain, remainder taken from reference TRBV30 and TRBJ1-3, is SQTIHQWPATLVQPVGSPLSLECTVEGTSNPNLYWYRQAAGRGLQLLFYSVGIGQISSEVPQNLSASRPQDRQFILSSKKLLLSDSGFYLCAWKRNRLFSGNTIYFGEGSWLTVV.

As to this clone: At one end, the junction sequence differs from germline, possibly due to a read error. The rearrangement joins TRBV19 to TRBJ1-5; D gene ambiguous. This CDR3 spans 15 amino acids. CDR1 is LNHDA, CDR2 SQIVND, per germline (reference sequence). Here the CDR3 reads CASSIARESNRPQHF. CDR3 DNA sequence: TGTGCCAGTAGTATCGCAAGGGAGAGCAATCGGCCCCAGCATTTT.

The gene calls are TRBV24-1 and TRBJ1-1; TRBD1 aligns across 8 bases. Germline assignment: CDR1 KGHDR and CDR2 SFDVKD. V was clipped by 4 bases and J by 8 bases; unmatched bases: 5. The CDR3 is made up of 13 amino acids. DNA for the CDR3: TGTGCCACCAGTGACTCGACAGGGGAGGAAGCTTTCTTT. Translating it yields CATSDSTGEEAFF.

V is TRBV11-3 and J is TRBJ2-3; 9 nucleotides agree with TRBD2. With 5 bases clipped from V and 0 bases from J, the junction kept 6 bases outside the gene matches. The CDR3 spans 16 residues. Looked up from germline, CDR1 is SGHNT and CDR2 is YENEEA. CDR3 protein: CASSPRGTSSTDTQYF. CDR3 DNA: TGTGCCAGCAGCCCGCGGGGGACTAGCAGCACAGATACGCAGTATTTT.

V usage is TRBV6-4 and J usage is TRBJ2-3; TRBD2 matches at 10 bases. Germline V gene data show CDR1 as MRHNA and CDR2 as SNTAGT. Germline trimming cut 7 bases from V and 3 bases from J; bases unmatched to any gene: 7. The CDR3 runs to 15 residues. CDR3 loop: CASKNGTSETDTQYF. CDR3 DNA: TGTGCCAGCAAAAACGGGACTAGCGAGACAGATACGCAGTATTTT.

The chain recombines TRBV13 with TRBJ2-5; TRBD2 is a possible D gene (5 bases). The CDR3 extends over 13 amino acids. Germline CDR1 PRHDT, CDR2 FYEKMQ (reference sequence). With 2 bases removed from V and 4 bases from J, the gap between germline ends came to 8 bases. The CDR3 DNA is TGTGCCAGCAGCTTATTTGCGGGAGAGACCCAGTACTTC. Its translation is CASSLFAGETQYF.

This rearrangement joins TRBV20-1 to TRBJ2-5, with TRBD2 identical over 10 bases. The CDR3 is 13 residues long. J was trimmed by 5 bases and V by 3 bases; bases with no gene match: 3. Germline V lookup: CDR1 DFQATT, CDR2 SNEGSKA (reference sequence). Here the CDR3 reads CSASTSGEETQYF. In nucleotides, the CDR3 is TGCAGTGCTAGTACTAGCGGGGAGGAGACCCAGTACTTC.

This chain connects TRBV30 to TRBJ2-3; 10 nucleotides line up with TRBD2. Germline V lookup: CDR1 GTSNPN, CDR2 SVGIG (reference sequence). Unmatched junction bases numbered 1, after V lost 3 bases and J lost 4 bases. The CDR3 has 13 residues. This chain's CDR3 is CAWRLAGSDTQYF. CDR3 DNA sequence: TGTGCCTGGAGACTAGCGGGGTCAGATACGCAGTATTTT.

This CDR3 reads CASSFVAPKSGNTIYF. The CDR3, as DNA: TGTGCCAGCAGTTTTGTGGCCCCAAAGTCTGGAAACACCATATATTTT. V and J are TRBV27 and TRBJ1-3, with D hard to call. The germline V gene encodes CDR1 MNHEY and CDR2 SMNVEV (reference sequence). The CDR3 contains 16 residues. The V gene lost 3 bases and the J gene lost 1 base, with 13 bases spanning the gap.

The V and J genes are TRBV5-1 and TRBJ1-2, with 10 bases lining up with TRBD1. The CDR3 covers 15 residues. Losses at the gene ends were 0 bases for V and 8 bases for J; bases not matched to a gene: 7. The germline V gene has CDR1 SGHRS and CDR2 YFSETQ. The CDR3 bases are TGCGCCAGCAGCTTGGCGGAGGGACAGGGGTACGGCTACACCTTC. It encodes CASSLAEGQGYGYTF.

The chain recombines TRBV6-6 with TRBJ2-7; 8 nucleotides match TRBD1. The V gene end was trimmed by 6 bases and the J gene end by 7 bases; junction bases not matched to a gene: 8. This CDR3 has 13 residues. Germline V CDR1 and CDR2: MNHNY, SVGAGI (reference sequence). DNA of the CDR3: TGTGCCAGCAGCCTCGGACAGGGAAGGGAGCAGTACTTC. Its protein product is CASSLGQGREQYF.

The V and J genes are TRBV5-5 and TRBJ1-1; weak D call: TRBD1 (6 bases). Germline values: CDR1 SGHKS, CDR2 YYEKEE (reference sequence). This CDR3 spans 19 amino acids. The V end was cut by 0 bases, the J end by 2 bases, with 23 bases between. The CDR3 DNA sequence: TGTGCCAGCAGCTTGGCCGGTTCCGGGGGCCCGGGGGGTAACACTGAAGCTTTCTTT. Its translation is CASSLAGSGGPGGNTEAFF.

The rearrangement joins TRBV11-2 to TRBJ1-6, with 10 bases that match TRBD1. The germline gives CDR1 SGHAT, CDR2 FQNNGV. The junction had 8 bases not matched to a gene; V was cut back by 5 bases and J by 7 bases. The CDR3 loop spans 16 amino acids. CDR3 region: CASSRGTGENNSPLHF. CDR3 bases: TGTGCCAGCAGCCGGGGGACAGGGGAGAACAATTCACCCCTCCACTTT.

This chain connects TRBV7-8 to TRBJ1-3, with no clear D. Trimming removed 1 base from V and 4 bases from J, with 8 bases in between. Germline assignment: CDR1 SGHVS and CDR2 FQNEAQ. The CDR3 is 14 amino acids. CDR3 bases: TGTGCCAGCAGCTTAGGCGCTACGGGAAACACCATATATTTT. This translates into CASSLGATGNTIYF.

V usage is TRBV28 and J usage is TRBJ1-5; the D gene is possibly TRBD1 (6 bases). The CDR3 spans 14 residues. Per germline, CDR1 MDHEN and CDR2 SYDVKM. V was cut by 1 base and J by 7 bases, with 11 bases left in between. The CDR3 loop reads CASSLLTGRQPQHF. The CDR3 DNA reads TGTGCCAGCAGTTTATTGACAGGTCGGCAGCCCCAGCATTTT.

This chain links TRBV28 with TRBJ2-2; no clear D. Germline V lookup: CDR1 MDHEN, CDR2 SYDVKM. Trimming removed 4 bases at V and 0 bases at J, with 3 bases between. The CDR3 has 13 residues. CDR3 region: CASSSANTGELFF. In nucleotides, the CDR3 is TGTGCCAGCAGTTCCGCGAACACCGGGGAGCTGTTTTTT. Based on the CDR3 plus reference TRBV28 and TRBJ2-2, the full variable domain is DVKVTQSSRYLVKRTGEKVFLECVQDMDHENMFWYRQDPGLGLRLIYFSYDVKMKEKGDIPEGYSVSREKKERFSLILESASTNQTSMYLCASSSANTGELFFGEGSRLTVL.

The chain couples TRBV19 to TRBJ2-5, with a tentative D call TRBD2 (5 bases). V lost 4 bases and J 7 bases, leaving 16 bases between the germline ends. Germline V CDR1 and CDR2: LNHDA, SQIVND (reference sequence). The CDR3 spans 14 residues. This CDR3 is CASSKDPAAGTQYF. Here the CDR3 DNA reads TGTGCCAGTAGTAAAGACCCAGCGGCAGGGACCCAGTACTTC. Using reference TRBV19 and TRBJ2-5 for the parts outside the CDR3, the full variable domain is DGGITQSPKYLFRKEGQNVTLSCEQNLNHDAMYWYRQDPGQGLRLIYYSQIVNDFQKGDIAEGYSVSREKKESFPLTVTSAQKNPTAFYLCASSKDPAAGTQYFGPGTRLLVL.

This chain uses TRBV18 with TRBJ1-3; D remains unclear. V was cut by 3 bases and J by 5 bases, with 8 bases left in between. Germline CDR1 and CDR2: KGHSH and LQKENI. The CDR3 spans 13 residues. This chain's CDR3 is CASSPEQRNTIYF. CDR3 sequence (DNA): TGTGCCAGCTCACCGGAACAGAGAAACACCATATATTTT.

The V call is TRBV6-2 or TRBV6-3, the J call TRBJ1-5; TRBD1 aligns across 7 bases. The CDR3 spans 16 residues. Looked up from germline, CDR1 is MNHEY and CDR2 is SVGEGT. With V trimmed by 5 bases and J by 0 bases, 7 bases remained unmatched. The CDR3 region has the DNA TGTGCCAGCAGTCTAAGGACAGGTGATAGCAATCAGCCCCAGCATTTT. This codes for CASSLRTGDSNQPQHF.

The CDR3 sequence is CARSLIPTFPGGFCSYEQYF. The CDR3 coding sequence is TGTGCCAGAAGCTTGATCCCTACTTTCCCCGGGGGTTTCTGCTCCTACGAGCAGTACTTC. The chain carries TRBV5-3 and TRBJ2-7; D perhaps matches TRBD2 (6 bases). TRBV5-3 is an ORF for which the function is uncertain. Trimming pared 1 base from V and 0 bases from J, leaving 26 bases between. This CDR3 region has 20 residues.

This rearrangement joins TRBV6-4 to TRBJ2-3, with 10 nucleotides matching TRBD2. This CDR3 has 15 amino acids. After removal of 2 bases from V and 4 bases from J, the junction contained 3 bases not matched to a gene. The germline gives CDR1 MRHNA, CDR2 SNTAGT. The CDR3: CASSDSGGAADTQYF. CDR3 nucleotides: TGTGCCAGCAGTGACAGCGGGGGGGCAGCAGATACGCAGTATTTT.